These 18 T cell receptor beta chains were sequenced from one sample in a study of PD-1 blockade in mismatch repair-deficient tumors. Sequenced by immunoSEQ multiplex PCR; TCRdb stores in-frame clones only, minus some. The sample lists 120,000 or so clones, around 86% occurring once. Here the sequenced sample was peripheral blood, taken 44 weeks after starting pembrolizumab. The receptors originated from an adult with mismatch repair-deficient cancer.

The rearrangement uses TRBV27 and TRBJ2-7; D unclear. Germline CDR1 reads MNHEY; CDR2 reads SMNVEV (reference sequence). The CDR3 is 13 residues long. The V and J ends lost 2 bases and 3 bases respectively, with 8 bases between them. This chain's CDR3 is CASSLGYNYEQYF. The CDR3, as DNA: TGTGCCAGCAGTTTAGGCTATAACTACGAGCAGTACTTC.

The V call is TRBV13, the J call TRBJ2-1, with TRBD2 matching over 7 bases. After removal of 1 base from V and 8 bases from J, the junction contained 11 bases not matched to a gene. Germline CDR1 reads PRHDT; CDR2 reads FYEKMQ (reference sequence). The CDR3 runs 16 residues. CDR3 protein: CASSLEDTSRGDEQFF. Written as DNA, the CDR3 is TGTGCCAGCAGCTTAGAGGACACTTCCCGGGGGGATGAGCAGTTCTTC.

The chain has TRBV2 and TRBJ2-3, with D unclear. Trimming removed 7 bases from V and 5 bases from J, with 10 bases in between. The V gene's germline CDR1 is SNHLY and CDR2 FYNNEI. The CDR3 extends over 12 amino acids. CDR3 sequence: CASIRAVDTQYF. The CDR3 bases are TGTGCCAGCATTCGGGCGGTAGATACGCAGTATTTT.

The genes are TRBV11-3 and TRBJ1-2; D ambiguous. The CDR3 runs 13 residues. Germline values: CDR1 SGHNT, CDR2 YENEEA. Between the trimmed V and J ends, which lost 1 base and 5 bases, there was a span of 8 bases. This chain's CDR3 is CASSLAGRYGYTF. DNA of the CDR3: TGTGCCAGCAGCTTAGCCGGAAGATATGGCTACACCTTC.

CDR3: CASSTQAGGNEQFF. CDR3 DNA sequence: TGTGCCAGCAGCACGCAAGCGGGAGGAAATGAGCAGTTCTTC. This chain joins TRBV11-3 and TRBJ2-1; 9 nucleotides agree with TRBD2. Unmatched junction bases numbered 6, after V lost 5 bases and J lost 7 bases. This CDR3 comprises 14 residues. Looked up from germline, CDR1 is SGHNT and CDR2 is YENEEA. The variable domain in full, with the rest retrieved from reference TRBV11-3 and TRBJ2-1, is EAGVVQSPRYKIIEKKQPVAFWCNPISGHNTLYWYLQNLGQGPELLIRYENEEAVDDSQLPKDRFSAERLKGVDSTLKIQPAELGDSAVYLCASSTQAGGNEQFFGPGTRLTVL.

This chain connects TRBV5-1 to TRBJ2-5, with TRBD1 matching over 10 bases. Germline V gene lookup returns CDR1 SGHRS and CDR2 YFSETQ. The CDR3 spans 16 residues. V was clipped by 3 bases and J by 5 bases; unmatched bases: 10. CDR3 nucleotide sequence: TGCGCCAGCAGCTCTGCGGACAGGGGGTTGGAGGAGACCCAGTACTTC. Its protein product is CASSSADRGLEETQYF.

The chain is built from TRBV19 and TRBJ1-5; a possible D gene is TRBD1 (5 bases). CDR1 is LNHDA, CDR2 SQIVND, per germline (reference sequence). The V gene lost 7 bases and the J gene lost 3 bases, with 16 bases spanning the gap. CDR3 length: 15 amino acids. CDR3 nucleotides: TGTGCCAGTATGCGGGGCCAGCTCATCAATCAGCCCCAGCATTTT. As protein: CASMRGQLINQPQHF.

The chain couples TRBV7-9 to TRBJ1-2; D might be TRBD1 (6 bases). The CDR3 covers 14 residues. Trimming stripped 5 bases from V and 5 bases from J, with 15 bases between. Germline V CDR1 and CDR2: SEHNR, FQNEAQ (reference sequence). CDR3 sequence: CASSVLEGGYGYTF. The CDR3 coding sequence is TGTGCCAGCAGCGTCTTAGAGGGGGGATATGGCTACACCTTC.

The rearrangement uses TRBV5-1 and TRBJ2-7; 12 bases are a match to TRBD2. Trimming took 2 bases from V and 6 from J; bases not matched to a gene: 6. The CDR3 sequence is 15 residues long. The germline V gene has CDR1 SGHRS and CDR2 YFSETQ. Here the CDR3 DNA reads TGCGCCAGCAGCTTTCGACTAGCGGGAGCCACCGAGCAGTACTTC. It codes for CASSFRLAGATEQYF. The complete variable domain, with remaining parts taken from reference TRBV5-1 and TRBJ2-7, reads KAGVTQTPRYLIKTRGQQVTLSCSPISGHRSVSWYQQTPGQGLQFLFEYFSETQRNKGNFPGRFSGRQFSNSRSEMNVSTLELGDSALYLCASSFRLAGATEQYFGPGTRLTVT.

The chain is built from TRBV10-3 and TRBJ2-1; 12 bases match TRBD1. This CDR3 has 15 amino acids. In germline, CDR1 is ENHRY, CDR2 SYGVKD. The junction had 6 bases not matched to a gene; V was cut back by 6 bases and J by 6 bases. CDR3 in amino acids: CAIRRGQGAGNEQFF. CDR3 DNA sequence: TGTGCCATCAGAAGGGGACAGGGGGCGGGCAATGAGCAGTTCTTC.

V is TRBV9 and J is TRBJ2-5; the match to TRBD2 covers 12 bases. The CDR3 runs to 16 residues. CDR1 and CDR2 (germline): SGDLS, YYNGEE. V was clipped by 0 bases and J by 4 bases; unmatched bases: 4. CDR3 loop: CASSVGRTSGIETQYF. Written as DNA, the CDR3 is TGTGCCAGCAGCGTAGGCCGGACTAGCGGGATAGAGACCCAGTACTTC.

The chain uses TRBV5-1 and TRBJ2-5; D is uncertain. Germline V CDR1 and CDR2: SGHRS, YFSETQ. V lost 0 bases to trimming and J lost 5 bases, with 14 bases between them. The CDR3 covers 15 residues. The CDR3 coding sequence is TGCGCCAGCAGCTTGGCGGGTGCGATGGGCGAGACCCAGTACTTC. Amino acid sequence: CASSLAGAMGETQYF.

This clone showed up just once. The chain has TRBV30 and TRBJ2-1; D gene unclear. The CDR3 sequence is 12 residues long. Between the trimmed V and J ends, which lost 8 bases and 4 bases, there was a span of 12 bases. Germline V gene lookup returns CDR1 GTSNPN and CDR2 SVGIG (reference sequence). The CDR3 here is CATSRWYNEQFF. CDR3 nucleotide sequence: TGTGCCACCTCGAGGTGGTACAATGAGCAGTTCTTC.

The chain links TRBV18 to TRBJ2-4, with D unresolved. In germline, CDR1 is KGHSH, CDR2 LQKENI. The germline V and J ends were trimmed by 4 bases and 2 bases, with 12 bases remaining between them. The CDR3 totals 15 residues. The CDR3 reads CASSLGPSTKNIQYF. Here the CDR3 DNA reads TGTGCCAGCTCACTAGGCCCAAGCACCAAAAACATTCAGTACTTC. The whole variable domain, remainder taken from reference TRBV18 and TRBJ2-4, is NAGVMQNPRHLVRRRGQEARLRCSPMKGHSHVYWYRQLPEEGLKFMVYLQKENIIDESGMPKERFSAEFPKEGPSILRIQQVVRGDSAAYFCASSLGPSTKNIQYFGAGTRLSVL.

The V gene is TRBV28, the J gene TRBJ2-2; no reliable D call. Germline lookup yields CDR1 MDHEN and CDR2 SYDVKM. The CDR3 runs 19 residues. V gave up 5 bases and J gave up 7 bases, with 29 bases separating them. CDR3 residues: CASSPDRWGMSGLGGELFF. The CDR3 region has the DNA TGTGCCAGCAGTCCCGACCGGTGGGGAATGTCGGGCCTGGGCGGGGAGCTGTTTTTT.

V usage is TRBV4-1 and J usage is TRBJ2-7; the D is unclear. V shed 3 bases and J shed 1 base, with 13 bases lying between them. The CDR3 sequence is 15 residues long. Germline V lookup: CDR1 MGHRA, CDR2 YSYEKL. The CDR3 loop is CASSHPSTESYEQYF. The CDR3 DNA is TGCGCCAGCAGCCACCCCTCGACCGAATCCTACGAGCAGTACTTC.

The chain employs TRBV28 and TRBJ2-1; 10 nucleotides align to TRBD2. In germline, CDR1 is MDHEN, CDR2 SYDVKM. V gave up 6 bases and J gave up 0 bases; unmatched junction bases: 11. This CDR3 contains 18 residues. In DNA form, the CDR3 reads TGTGCCAGCAGCCCCGTACTAGCGGGATCCAGCTCCTACAATGAGCAGTTCTTC. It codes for CASSPVLAGSSSYNEQFF.

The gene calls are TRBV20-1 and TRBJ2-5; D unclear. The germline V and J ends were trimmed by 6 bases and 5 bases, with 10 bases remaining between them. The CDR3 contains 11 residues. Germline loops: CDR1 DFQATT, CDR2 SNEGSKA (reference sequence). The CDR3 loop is CSAALGETQYF. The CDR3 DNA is TGCAGTGCGGCCCTAGGGGAGACCCAGTACTTC.